The sequence of this T cell receptor beta chain was determined in a study of OX40 agonist ivuxolimab in advanced cancers. Between the trimmed V and J ends, which lost 3 bases and 3 bases, there was a span of 14 bases. The CDR3 length is 15 residues. CDR1 and CDR2 from the germline V gene are SGHAT and FQDESV (reference sequence). Some clones are missing from TCRdb's copy, which holds only in-frame ones; the method was immunoSEQ multiplex PCR. The profile covers around 80,000 clones, with around 92% appearing a single time and over 8.5% taken by the ten largest. This receptor was taken from an adult with an advanced solid tumor such as melanoma, head and neck, liver or kidney cancer. The J gene is TRBJ2-5, the V gene TRBV11-1, with a possible D match to TRBD1 (6 bases). Sequences were derived from CD4+ or CD8+ T cells sorted from blood, sampled in a trial of the OX40 agonist ivuxolimab. CDR3 protein: CASSFNLYREETQYF. The CDR3 region has the DNA TGTGCCAGCAGCTTTAATTTATACAGGGAAGAGACCCAGTACTTC. The full variable domain, in which reference TRBV11-1 and TRBJ2-5 provide the parts outside the CDR3, is EAEVAQSPRYKITEKSQAVAFWCDPISGHATLYWYRQILGQGPELLVQFQDESVVDDSQLPKDRFSAERLKGVDSTLKIQPAELGDSAMYLCASSFNLYREETQYFGPGTRLLVL.